One T cell receptor (beta chain) is described in this entry. It lacks a known antigen. Nothing much larger sits one base from this clone, and base qualities are not available. V loses 0 bases at its end and J loses 4 bases; junction bases beyond the gene matches: 18. There are 21 amino acids in the CDR3, from cysteine to phenylalanine inclusive. Of the read, only the CDR3 DNA is kept; its 63 bases are in frame from base 1. Per the germline V gene, SGDLS is the CDR1 and YYNGEE is the CDR2. CD8 naive samples were CD45RO-negative cells positively selected for CCR7, giving a CD45RA+CCR7+ population that excluded TemRA cells. The donors were healthy, HIV-negative adults who had no recently reported acute infections or vaccinations. Every donor was a Caucasian adult residing in Nashville, Tennessee, USA. Blood was collected by leukapheresis, and PBMCs were isolated by Ficoll-Histopaque density gradient centrifugation and then cryopreserved in liquid nitrogen vapor phase. Analytical flow cytometry was used to check the purity and quantity of each magnetically sorted T cell population. From each sorted fraction, genomic DNA was isolated and quantified by UV absorbance on a Nanodrop 2000c.

This entry is derived from a study of shared clonotypes between healthy human individuals (dated by TCRdb to the early 2020s). With respect to the entire study: A few men and two women, aged 18 to 49 years, made up the cohort. Per donor, three plates each were used for CD4 naive and CD4 memory, two for CD8 naive, and one for CD8 memory. The study deeply sequenced blood TCR repertoires of about 5 healthy adults to estimate repertoire size and the extent of clonotype sharing between individuals. Each donor's leukapheresis produced roughly between roughly 0.94 and 9.5 billion PBMCs. To increase sequencing depth and limit assay-specific biases, TCR repertoire library preparation and sequencing were carried out by different laboratories using diverse techniques.

General conclusions and limits of the study: Because the study included a small number of donors, the genetic and exposure-history diversity represented was limited. Pairwise subsampling led to the expectation that sequencing depth would affect the degree of clonotype sharing among donors. Across a handful of donors, about 5% of naive CD4, roughly 3.5% of naive CD8, roughly 2.2% of memory CD4, and around 0.4% of memory CD8 clonotypes were shared. Compared with non-shared clonotypes, clonotypes shared by all four sorted-subset donors had higher generation probabilities. Sampling was limited to blood, and TCR repertoires in tissue likely differ from TCR repertoires in blood. Estimated clonotype richness was generally larger for naive than for memory subsets. Incomplete sequencing was indicated by rarefaction of sorted-subset datasets, despite the large sequencing depth.

Using the deep immunoSEQ assay, multiplex PCR amplified TCR CDR3 regions from genomic DNA. For each cell subset, the extracted genomic DNA was distributed evenly across all wells of several immunoSEQ 96-well plates, and each plate served as one replicate. Each replicate PCR for sorted subsets received around 210 ng genomic DNA, equal to tens of thousands of T cell genomes. The purified libraries were quantified using a Qubit 3.0 fluorometer, sized with a Bioanalyzer 2100, and then quantified again using the KAPA Library Quantification kit. Every immunoSEQ 96-well plate was sequenced on a dedicated single-read 150-cycle Illumina NextSeq 550 flow cell. The original pipeline was this. Because only junctional sequences without quality scores were contained in the immunoSEQ output, filtering matching that applied to full-length reads could not be performed. Sequences were annotated with PyIR, a Python wrapper for IgBLAST v1.9, and V/J genes and CDR3 were assigned using IMGT germline references. Any read was removed if the V/J assignment was weak (E-value above 1e-6), the CDR3 was missing, or the read contained stop codons, out-of-frame junctions, or ambiguous translated residues. V3J clonotypes were defined by identical inferred V gene, J gene, and CDR3 amino acid sequence. To compute the percentage overlap between repertoires, the number of shared unique clonotypes was divided by the size of the smaller repertoire. Three approaches were used to assess repertoire richness: RTK rarefaction, the Chao1 estimator, and Recon v2.1 estimates of unobserved clonotypes. OLGA was used to compute generation probabilities for all TCRbeta clonotypes that the gDNA method yielded from a few donors. Imported from immuneACCESS, the table was reduced by TCRdb to in-frame sequences with V and J called. These copies leave out some clones; in studies compared against another copy, an unresolved V gene accounts for under half, and the cause of the remainder is not known. For V, J and clone size, that table is used; D and trimming come from the DNA. The sample has some 1,900,000 clones on record, approximately 94% of them singletons. The ten largest clones capture around 1.2% of the sample.

The sequenced sample consisted of naive CD8+ T cells sorted from blood. The meaning of the sample's cell subset or site label: CD45RA+CCR7+. In this chain, TRBV9 is recombined with TRBJ2-2; 10 central bases correspond to TRBD1. This receptor was identified in a man aged 18-30 years in good health. The nucleotides read TGTGCCAGCAGCGTAGCTGATTCCGGGACAGGGGCGCGTGTAGGCACCGGGGAGCTGTTTTTT. This encodes CASSVADSGTGARVGTGELFF. Full variable domain (CDR3 extended with the reference TRBV9 and TRBJ2-2 proteins): DSGVTQTPKHLITATGQRVTLRCSPRSGDLSVYWYQQSLDQGLQFLIQYYNGEERAKGNILERFSAQQFPDLHSELNLSSLELGDSALYFCASSVADSGTGARVGTGELFFGEGSRLTVL.